A single sample is the source of the 11 T cell receptor beta chains below, sequenced in a study of blood T cell repertoires in COVID-19. The method was immunoSEQ multiplex PCR; TCRdb's version includes in-frame clones alone and lacks a portion of them. Counted here are around 29,000 clones, around 90% occurring once; the ten biggest clones make up less than 15%. The sample taken for sequencing was peripheral blood. These receptor sequences come from a man between 65 and 79 years old with active COVID-19.

The chain combines TRBV28 with TRBJ1-1; 7 nucleotides match TRBD1. The germline V gene encodes CDR1 MDHEN and CDR2 SYDVKM. This CDR3 has 15 amino acids. V trimming: 6 bases; J trimming: 3 bases; junction bases outside the gene matches: 10. Written as DNA, the CDR3 is TGTGCCAGCAGGTCTCAACAGGGGTCGGACACTGAAGCTTTCTTT. Its protein is CASRSQQGSDTEAFF.

The V gene is TRBV4-2, the J gene TRBJ1-2, with 7 positions matching TRBD1. The CDR3 contains 14 residues. Germline V gene lookup returns CDR1 LGHNA and CDR2 YNFKEQ. Unmatched junction bases numbered 7, after V lost 3 bases and J lost 6 bases. CDR3 nucleotides: TGTGCCAGCAGCCAGACCGGGACAGAGGATGGCTACACCTTC. It encodes CASSQTGTEDGYTF.

CDR3 DNA sequence: TGTGCCAGCACTAGTTTGGGACAGGGGGCTTTCGAGCAGTACTTC. It yields the protein CASTSLGQGAFEQYF. The gene calls are TRBV2 and TRBJ2-7; 12 bases fit TRBD1. Losses at the gene ends were 7 bases for V and 6 bases for J; bases not matched to a gene: 10. The germline V gene encodes CDR1 SNHLY and CDR2 FYNNEI. The CDR3 runs 15 residues. The variable domain in full, with the rest retrieved from reference TRBV2 and TRBJ2-7, is EPEVTQTPSHQVTQMGQEVILRCVPISNHLYFYWYRQILGQKVEFLVSFYNNEISEKSEIFDDQFSVERPDGSNFTLKIRSTKLEDSAMYFCASTSLGQGAFEQYFGPGTRLTVT.

The sample holds a few counts of this clone. The chain recombines TRBV7-2 with TRBJ2-5; TRBD2 agrees at 12 bases. V lost 4 bases and J lost 4; bases outside the gene matches: 4. Germline-derived CDR1 and CDR2 are SGHTA and FQGNSA. The CDR3 runs to 15 residues. CDR3 DNA: TGTGCCAGCAGCTATATGGGACTAGCGGGAGAGACCCAGTACTTC. Its translation is CASSYMGLAGETQYF.

The chain employs TRBV30 and TRBJ1-5; D is uncertain. The germline V and J ends were trimmed by 7 bases and 1 base, with 14 bases remaining between them. Germline V gene sequence: CDR1 GTSNPN, CDR2 SVGIG (reference sequence). CDR3 length: 14 amino acids. CDR3 amino acids: CAFGREFSNQPQHF. CDR3 nucleotides: TGTGCCTTCGGGAGGGAGTTCAGCAATCAGCCCCAGCATTTT.

The chain couples TRBV5-6 to TRBJ2-7; 8 bases fit TRBD2. V shed 0 bases, J shed 4 bases, and the junction held 3 bases outside the gene matches. CDR3 length: 14 residues. CDR1 is SGHDT and CDR2 is YYEEEE in the germline V gene. Here the CDR3 reads CASSLDGLAYEQYF. CDR3 nucleotides: TGTGCCAGCAGCTTGGATGGACTAGCTTACGAGCAGTACTTC.

The V gene is TRBV7-8, the J gene TRBJ2-2, with 13 bases fitting TRBD2. CDR1 and CDR2 from the germline V gene are SGHVS and FQNEAQ. With 3 bases clipped from V and 6 bases from J, the junction kept 7 bases outside the gene matches. This CDR3 comprises 17 residues. In DNA form, the CDR3 reads TGTGCCAGCAGCTTCCCGGGTGGACTAGCGGGAGCCGGGGAGCTGTTTTTT. This encodes CASSFPGGLAGAGELFF.

This clone was observed a single time. The gene calls are TRBV7-8 and TRBJ1-5; 10 nucleotides align to TRBD1. This CDR3 comprises 17 residues. Germline loops: CDR1 SGHVS, CDR2 FQNEAQ. The ends lost 5 bases at V and 2 bases at J; junction bases unmatched: 9. The CDR3 loop is CASSLLGDRGGNQPQHF. CDR3 DNA: TGTGCCAGCAGCCTCTTAGGGGACAGGGGTGGCAATCAGCCCCAGCATTTT.

The CDR3 region is CASSLGQGADTQYF. DNA of the CDR3: TGTGCCAGCTCCTTGGGACAAGGGGCAGATACGCAGTATTTT. This sequence joins TRBV18 and TRBJ2-3, with D possibly being TRBD1 (6 bases). Trimming took 6 bases from V and 4 from J, leaving 14 bases between them. Germline CDR1 reads KGHSH; CDR2 reads LQKENI. The CDR3 contains 14 residues.

A remark on this clone: The same CDR3 is also encoded by other DNA sequences in this sample. V gene TRBV12-5 combines with J gene TRBJ2-5; 8 nucleotides line up with TRBD1. With V trimmed by 5 bases and J by 4 bases, 3 bases remained unmatched. The length of the CDR3 is 13 residues. The germline CDR1 and CDR2 sequences are LGHNT and FRNRAP. The CDR3 is CASGVDRGETQYF. CDR3 in DNA: TGTGCTAGTGGTGTCGACAGGGGAGAGACCCAGTACTTC.

A single count supports this clone. CDR3 nucleotides: TGTGCCAGCAGCTTAGGAGGCGGGTATAGCAATCAGCCCCAGCATTTT. This gives the protein CASSLGGGYSNQPQHF. The chain combines TRBV11-2 with TRBJ1-5, with no clear D. This CDR3 has 16 amino acids. CDR1 is SGHAT, CDR2 FQNNGV, per germline. V was clipped by 1 base and J by 0 bases, with 10 bases between them.